The clone carrying this TCR beta chain came up once. The data were obtained in a study of blood T cell repertoires in COVID-19. About the research overall: There were acute and convalescent COVID-19 samples, and they came from the United States, Italy and Spain. T cells, B-cell-depleted T cells, or PBMCs provided the cDNA or gDNA that served as material.

V lost 6 bases, J lost 2 bases, and 13 bases lay in between. The germline V gene encodes CDR1 ENHRY and CDR2 SYGVKD. The CDR3 runs to 14 residues. As originally analysed: Amplification of reference gene primers provided the estimated nucleated cell counts. TCRdb keeps only in-frame clones here, not all; method: immunoSEQ multiplex PCR. D and trimming were read from the DNA, whereas the V and J calls and clone size are those reported in that table. The table has about 210,000 clones, around four fifths seen once; the top ten hold under 3.5%. What was sequenced was peripheral blood. V and J are TRBV10-3 and TRBJ1-2; the D gene is possibly TRBD1 (5 bases). This TCR derives from a man aged 45-65 years with active or convalescent COVID-19. The CDR3 loop is CAIRTGGLNYGYTF. The CDR3 bases are TGTGCCATCAGGACGGGGGGACTGAACTATGGCTACACCTTC.